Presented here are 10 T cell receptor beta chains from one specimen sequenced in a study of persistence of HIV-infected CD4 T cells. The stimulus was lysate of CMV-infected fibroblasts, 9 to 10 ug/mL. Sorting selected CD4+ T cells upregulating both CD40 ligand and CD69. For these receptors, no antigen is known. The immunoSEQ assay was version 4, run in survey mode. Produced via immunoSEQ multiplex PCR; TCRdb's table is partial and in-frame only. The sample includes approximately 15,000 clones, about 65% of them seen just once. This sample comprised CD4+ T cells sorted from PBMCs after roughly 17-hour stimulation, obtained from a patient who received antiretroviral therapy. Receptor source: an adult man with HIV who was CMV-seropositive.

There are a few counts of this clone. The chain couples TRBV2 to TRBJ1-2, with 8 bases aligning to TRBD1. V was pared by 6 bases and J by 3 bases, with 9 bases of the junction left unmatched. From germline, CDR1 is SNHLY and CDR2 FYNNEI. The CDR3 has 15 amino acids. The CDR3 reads CASSKTGEAHYGYTF. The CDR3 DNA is TGTGCCAGCAGCAAGACAGGGGAGGCCCACTATGGCTACACCTTC.

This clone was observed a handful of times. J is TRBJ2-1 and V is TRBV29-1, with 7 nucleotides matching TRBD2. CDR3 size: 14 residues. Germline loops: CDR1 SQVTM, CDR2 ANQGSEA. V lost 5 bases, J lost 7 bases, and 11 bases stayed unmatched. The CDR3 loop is CSVFEGGEGNEQFF. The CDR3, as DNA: TGCAGCGTTTTTGAGGGCGGGGAGGGGAATGAGCAGTTCTTC.

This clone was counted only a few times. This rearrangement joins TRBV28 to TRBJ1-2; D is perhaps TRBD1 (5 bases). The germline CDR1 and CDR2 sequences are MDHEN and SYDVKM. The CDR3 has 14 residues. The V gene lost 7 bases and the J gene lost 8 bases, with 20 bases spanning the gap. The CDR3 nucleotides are TGTGCCAGCACTTCACGGGGGATGAGTAGAGGCTACACCTTC. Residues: CASTSRGMSRGYTF.

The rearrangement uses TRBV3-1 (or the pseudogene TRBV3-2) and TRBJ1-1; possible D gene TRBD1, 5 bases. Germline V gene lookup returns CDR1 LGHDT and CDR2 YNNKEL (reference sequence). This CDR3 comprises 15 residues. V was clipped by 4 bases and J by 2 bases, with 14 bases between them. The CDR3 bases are TGTGCCAGCAGCCGAGCCGGGACTGAAAACACTGAAGCTTTCTTT. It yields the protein CASSRAGTENTEAFF.

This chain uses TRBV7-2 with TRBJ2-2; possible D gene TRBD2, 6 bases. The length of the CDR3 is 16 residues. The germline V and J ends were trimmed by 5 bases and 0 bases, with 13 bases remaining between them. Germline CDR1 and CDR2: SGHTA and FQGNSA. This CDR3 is CASSPPSAPNTGELFF. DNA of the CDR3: TGTGCCAGCAGCCCGCCTAGCGCTCCGAACACCGGGGAGCTGTTTTTT.

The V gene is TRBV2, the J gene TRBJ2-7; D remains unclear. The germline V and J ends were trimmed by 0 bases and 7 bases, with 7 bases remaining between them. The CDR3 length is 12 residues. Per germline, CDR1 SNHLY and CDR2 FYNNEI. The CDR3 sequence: CASSEADREQYF. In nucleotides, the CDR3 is TGTGCCAGCAGTGAAGCCGATCGGGAGCAGTACTTC.

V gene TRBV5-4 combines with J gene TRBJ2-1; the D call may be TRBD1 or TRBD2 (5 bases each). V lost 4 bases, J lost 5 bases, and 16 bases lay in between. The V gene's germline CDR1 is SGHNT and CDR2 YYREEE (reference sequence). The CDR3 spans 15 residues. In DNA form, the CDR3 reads TGTGCCAGCAGCACGGGGACCAGCCCCCACAATGAGCAGTTCTTC. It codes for CASSTGTSPHNEQFF.

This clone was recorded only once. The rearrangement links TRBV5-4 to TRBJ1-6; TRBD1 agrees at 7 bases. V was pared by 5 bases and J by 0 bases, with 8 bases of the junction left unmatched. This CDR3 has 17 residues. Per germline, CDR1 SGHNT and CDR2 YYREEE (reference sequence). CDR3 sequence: CASRHGQESSYNSPLHF. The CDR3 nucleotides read TGTGCCAGCAGGCATGGACAGGAAAGCTCCTATAATTCACCCCTCCACTTT.

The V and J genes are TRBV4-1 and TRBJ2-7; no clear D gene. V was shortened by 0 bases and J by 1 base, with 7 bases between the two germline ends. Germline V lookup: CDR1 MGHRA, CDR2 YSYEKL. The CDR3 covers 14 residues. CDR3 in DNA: TGCGCCAGCAGCCAAGACTGGGGTTCCTACGAGCAGTACTTC. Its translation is CASSQDWGSYEQYF.

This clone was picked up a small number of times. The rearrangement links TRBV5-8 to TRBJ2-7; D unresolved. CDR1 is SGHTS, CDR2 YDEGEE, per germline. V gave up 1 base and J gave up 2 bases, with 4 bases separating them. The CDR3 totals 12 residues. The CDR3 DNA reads TGTGCCAGCAGCTTGACCACCTACGAGCAGTACTTC. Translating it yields CASSLTTYEQYF.